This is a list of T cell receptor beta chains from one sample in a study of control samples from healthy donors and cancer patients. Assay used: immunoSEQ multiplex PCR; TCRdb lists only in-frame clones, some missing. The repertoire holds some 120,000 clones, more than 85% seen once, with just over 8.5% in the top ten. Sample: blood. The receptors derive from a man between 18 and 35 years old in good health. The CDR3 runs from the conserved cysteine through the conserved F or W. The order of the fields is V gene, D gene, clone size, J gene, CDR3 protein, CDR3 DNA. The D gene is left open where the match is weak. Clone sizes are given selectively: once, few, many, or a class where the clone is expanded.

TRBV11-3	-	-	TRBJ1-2	CASSLEGSGEALLDSTGYTF	TGTGCCAGCAGCTTAGAGGGCTCGGGCGAAGCTCTTCTGGATTCCACTGGCTACACCTTC
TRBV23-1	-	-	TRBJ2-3	CASSQSKGGGGTDTQYF	TGCGCCAGCAGTCAATCGAAAGGGGGCGGGGGCACAGATACGCAGTATTTT
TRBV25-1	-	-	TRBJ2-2	CASSPPASVGGGELFF	TGTGCCAGCAGTCCCCCGGCATCGGTCGGGGGCGGGGAGCTGTTTTTT
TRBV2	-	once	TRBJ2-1	CASSVVVGEQFF	TGTGCCAGCAGTGTCGTGGTTGGCGAGCAGTTCTTC
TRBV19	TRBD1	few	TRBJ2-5	CASSDRVETQYF	TGTGCCAGTAGCGACAGGGTCGAGACCCAGTACTTC
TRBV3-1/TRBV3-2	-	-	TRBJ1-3	CASSQFTVRSGNTIYF	TGTGCCAGCAGCCAGTTCACAGTCCGCTCTGGAAACACCATATATTTT
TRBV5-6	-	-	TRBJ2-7	CASSLDLGTPTSYEQYF	TGTGCCAGCAGCTTGGATCTCGGGACTCCCACCTCCTACGAGCAGTACTTC
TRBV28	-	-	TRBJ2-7	CASSSPRGFSYEQYF	TGTGCCAGCAGTTCACCCAGGGGATTTTCCTACGAGCAGTACTTC
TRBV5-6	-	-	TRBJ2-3	CASSSKGGATDTQYF	TGTGCCAGCAGCTCAAAGGGTGGGGCCACAGATACGCAGTATTTT
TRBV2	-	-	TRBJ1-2	CASSEGGYTF	TGTGCCAGCAGTGAAGGCGGCTACACCTTC
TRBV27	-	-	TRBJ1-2	CASRGDSGGNYGYTF	TGTGCCAGCAGAGGGGACTCCGGCGGTAACTATGGCTACACCTTC
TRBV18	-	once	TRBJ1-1	CASSPPGRATEAFF	TGTGCCAGCTCACCACCGGGCAGGGCCACTGAAGCTTTCTTT
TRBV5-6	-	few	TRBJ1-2	CASSLKGAYYGYTF	TGTGCCAGCAGCTTGAAAGGGGCTTATTATGGCTACACCTTC
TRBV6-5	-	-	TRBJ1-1	CASTSRVNTEAFF	TGTGCCAGCACCTCTCGGGTGAACACTGAAGCTTTCTTT
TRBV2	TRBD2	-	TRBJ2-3	CASRSPIAGGPVIRTDTQYF	TGTGCCAGCAGAAGCCCCATAGCGGGGGGGCCGGTAATCCGCACAGATACGCAGTATTTT
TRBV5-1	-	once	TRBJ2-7	CASSLIPSSYEQYF	TGCGCCAGCAGCTTAATCCCGAGCTCCTACGAGCAGTACTTC
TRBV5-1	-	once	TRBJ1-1	CASSLEGGEHTEAFF	TGCGCCAGCAGCTTGGAGGGGGGTGAGCACACTGAAGCTTTCTTT
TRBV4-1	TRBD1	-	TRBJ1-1	CASRFARGRNTEAFF	TGCGCCAGCCGTTTCGCCAGGGGGAGGAACACTGAAGCTTTCTTT
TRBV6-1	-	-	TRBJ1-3	CASSEEGGSGNTIYF	TGTGCCAGCAGTGAAGAAGGGGGCTCTGGAAACACCATATATTTT
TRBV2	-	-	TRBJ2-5	CASRPLGERVSLETQYF	TGTGCCAGCAGACCCTTGGGGGAGAGGGTATCGTTAGAGACCCAGTACTTC
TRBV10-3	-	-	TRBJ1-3	CAIGPGQRSGNTIYF	TGTGCCATAGGACCGGGGCAGCGCTCTGGAAACACCATATATTTT
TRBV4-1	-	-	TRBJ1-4	CASSQDRRVSNEKLFF	TGCGCCAGCAGCCAAGATCGGCGGGTTTCTAATGAAAAACTGTTTTTT
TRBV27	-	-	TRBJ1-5	CASSIRAHQPQHF	TGTGCCAGCAGTATCCGGGCCCATCAGCCCCAGCATTTT
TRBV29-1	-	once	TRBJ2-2	CSVLPGVNTGELFF	TGCAGCGTTCTACCGGGGGTGAACACCGGGGAGCTGTTTTTT
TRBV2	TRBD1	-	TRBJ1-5	CASSETGGYQPQHF	TGTGCCAGCAGTGAAACAGGGGGTTACCAGCCCCAGCATTTT
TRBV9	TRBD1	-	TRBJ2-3	CASSGRGQASTDTQYF	TGTGCCAGCAGCGGACGGGGACAGGCGAGCACAGATACGCAGTATTTT
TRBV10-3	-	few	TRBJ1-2	CAIPEGDGYTF	TGTGCCATCCCCGAGGGGGATGGCTACACCTTC
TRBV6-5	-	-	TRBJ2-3	CASSYWDTQYF	TGTGCCAGCAGTTACTGGGATACGCAGTATTTT